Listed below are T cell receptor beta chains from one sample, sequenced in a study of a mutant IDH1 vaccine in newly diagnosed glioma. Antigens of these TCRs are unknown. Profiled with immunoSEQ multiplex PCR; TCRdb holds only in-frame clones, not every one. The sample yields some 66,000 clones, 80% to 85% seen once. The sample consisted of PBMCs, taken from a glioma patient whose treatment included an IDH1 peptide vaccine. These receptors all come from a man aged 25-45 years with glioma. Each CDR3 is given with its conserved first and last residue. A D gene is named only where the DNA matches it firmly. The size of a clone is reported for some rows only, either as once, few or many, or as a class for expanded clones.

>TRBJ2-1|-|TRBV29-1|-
TGCAGTCAAAAGGGGCCTTATAGAAATGAGCAGTTCTTC
CSQKGPYRNEQFF
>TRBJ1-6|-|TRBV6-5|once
TGTGCCAGCAGTTACCTTGCAGGGGTTGGGAATTCACCCCTCCACTTT
CASSYLAGVGNSPLHF
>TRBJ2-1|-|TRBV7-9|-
TGTGCCAGCAGCTTGACAGGAGGCAATGAGCAGTTCTTC
CASSLTGGNEQFF
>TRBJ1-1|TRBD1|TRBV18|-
TGTGCCAGCTCACTTGGACAGGGGCTGAACACTGAAGCTTTCTTT
CASSLGQGLNTEAFF
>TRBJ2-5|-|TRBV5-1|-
TGCGCCAGCAGCTTGAAGGCAGATCAAGAGACCCAGTACTTC
CASSLKADQETQYF
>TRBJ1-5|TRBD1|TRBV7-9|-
TGTGCCAGCAACCCCGGGACAGGGAGAGATCAGCCCCAGCATTTT
CASNPGTGRDQPQHF
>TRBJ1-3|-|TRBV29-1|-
TGCAGCGTCCGGACAGTCAACTCTGGAAACACCATATATTTT
CSVRTVNSGNTIYF
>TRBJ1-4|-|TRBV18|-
TGTGCCAGCTCAGCCTCTAGTTCCGAAAAACTGTTTTTT
CASSASSSEKLFF
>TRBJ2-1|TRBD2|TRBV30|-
TGTGCCTGGAACCGGGGGGGCCATCTCAATGAGCAGTTCTTC
CAWNRGGHLNEQFF
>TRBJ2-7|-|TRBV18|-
TGTGCCAGCTCACTGGCGGGACAGATCTCCTACGAGCAGTACTTC
CASSLAGQISYEQYF